The clone carrying this T cell receptor (beta chain) came up once. The data originate from a study of blood T cell repertoires in COVID-19. Whole-study context: Spain, Italy and the United States supplied samples that represented acute and convalescent COVID-19. Sources were T cells, B-cell-depleted T cells, or PBMCs; the material itself was cDNA or gDNA.

Followed longitudinally, the Seattle patients had been enrolled during active infection. V shed 2 bases and J 0 bases; nucleotides not matched to a gene: 7. This CDR3 has 17 residues. The germline V gene has CDR1 LGHNT and CDR2 FRNRAP. The authors' processing: Reference gene primer amplification gave nucleated cell count estimates. Here immunoSEQ multiplex PCR was the method, and the copy in TCRdb shows in-frame clones only, minus some. V and J calls and clone size follow that table, whereas D and trimming were derived from the DNA. The table lists some 46,000 clones, around 85% of them singletons. The TCR originated in a woman older than 75 with COVID-19, enrolled during active disease. Sequencing used peripheral blood. This chain uses TRBV12-5 with TRBJ2-1; 7 bases match TRBD1. The CDR3 spells CASGLSPQGRSYNEQFF. The DNA for the CDR3 is TGTGCTAGTGGTTTGTCTCCACAGGGGCGCTCCTACAATGAGCAGTTCTTC. Together with reference TRBV12-5 and TRBJ2-1, the CDR3 gives the full variable domain: DARVTQTPRHKVTEMGQEVTMRCQPILGHNTVFWYRQTMMQGLELLAYFRNRAPLDDSGMPKDRFSAEMPDATLATLKIQPSEPRDSAVYFCASGLSPQGRSYNEQFFGPGTRLTVL.